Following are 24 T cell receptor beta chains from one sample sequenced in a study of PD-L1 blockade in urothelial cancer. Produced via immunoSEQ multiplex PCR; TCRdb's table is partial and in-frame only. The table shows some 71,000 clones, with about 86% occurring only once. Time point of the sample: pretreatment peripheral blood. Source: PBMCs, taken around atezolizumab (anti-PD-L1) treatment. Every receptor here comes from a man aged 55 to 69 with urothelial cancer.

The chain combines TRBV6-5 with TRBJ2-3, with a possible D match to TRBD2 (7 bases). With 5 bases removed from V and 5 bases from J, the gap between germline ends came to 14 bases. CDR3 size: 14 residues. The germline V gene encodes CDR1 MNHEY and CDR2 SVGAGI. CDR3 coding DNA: TGTGCCAGCAGTCCAACAGGGAGGGGAGATACGCAGTATTTT. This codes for CASSPTGRGDTQYF.

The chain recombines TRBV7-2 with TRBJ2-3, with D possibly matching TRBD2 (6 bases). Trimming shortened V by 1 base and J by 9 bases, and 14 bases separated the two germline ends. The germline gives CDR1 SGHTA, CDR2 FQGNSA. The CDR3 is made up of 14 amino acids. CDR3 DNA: TGTGCCAGCAGCTTAGAAACGACACGGGGGACGCAGTATTTT. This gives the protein CASSLETTRGTQYF.

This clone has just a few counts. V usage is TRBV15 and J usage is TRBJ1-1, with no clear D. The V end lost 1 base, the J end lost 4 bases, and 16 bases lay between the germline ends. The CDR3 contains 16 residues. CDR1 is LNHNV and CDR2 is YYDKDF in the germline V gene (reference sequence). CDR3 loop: CATSRARPGRVTEAFF. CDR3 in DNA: TGTGCCACCAGCAGAGCGAGGCCGGGAAGGGTCACTGAAGCTTTCTTT.

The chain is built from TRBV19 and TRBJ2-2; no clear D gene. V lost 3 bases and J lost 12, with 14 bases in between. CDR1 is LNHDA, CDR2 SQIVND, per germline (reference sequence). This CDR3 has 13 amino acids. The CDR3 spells CASSIPFDSQLFF. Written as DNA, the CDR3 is TGTGCCAGTAGTATCCCATTTGATAGCCAGCTGTTTTTT. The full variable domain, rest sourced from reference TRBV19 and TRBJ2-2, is DGGITQSPKYLFRKEGQNVTLSCEQNLNHDAMYWYRQDPGQGLRLIYYSQIVNDFQKGDIAEGYSVSREKKESFPLTVTSAQKNPTAFYLCASSIPFDSQLFFGEGSRLTVL.

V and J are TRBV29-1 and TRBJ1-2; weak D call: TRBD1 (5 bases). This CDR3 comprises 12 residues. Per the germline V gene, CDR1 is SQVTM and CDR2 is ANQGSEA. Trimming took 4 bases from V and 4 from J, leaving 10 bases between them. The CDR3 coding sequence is TGCAGCGTTGGAAGTGACAGCTATGGCTACACCTTC. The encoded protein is CSVGSDSYGYTF.

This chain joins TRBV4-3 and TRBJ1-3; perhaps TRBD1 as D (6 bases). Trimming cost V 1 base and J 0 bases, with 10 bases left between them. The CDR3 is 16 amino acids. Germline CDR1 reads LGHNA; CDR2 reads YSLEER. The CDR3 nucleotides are TGCGCCAGCAGCCAAGCCGGGACAAACTCTGGAAACACCATATATTTT. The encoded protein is CASSQAGTNSGNTIYF.

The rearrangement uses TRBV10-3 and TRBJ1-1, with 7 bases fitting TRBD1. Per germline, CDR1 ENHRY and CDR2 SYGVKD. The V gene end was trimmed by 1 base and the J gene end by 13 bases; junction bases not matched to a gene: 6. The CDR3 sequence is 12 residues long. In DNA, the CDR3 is TGTGCCATCAGTGAGTATCAGGGGGATGTTTTCTTT. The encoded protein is CAISEYQGDVFF.

This CDR3 is CASSAGDNEQFF. For the CDR3, the DNA is TGTGCCAGCAGTGCAGGGGACAATGAGCAGTTCTTC. The V and J genes are TRBV6-1 and TRBJ2-1; possible D gene TRBD1, 6 bases. V was pared by 4 bases and J by 5 bases, with 6 bases between. The length of the CDR3 is 12 residues. Per germline, CDR1 MNHNS and CDR2 SASEGT.

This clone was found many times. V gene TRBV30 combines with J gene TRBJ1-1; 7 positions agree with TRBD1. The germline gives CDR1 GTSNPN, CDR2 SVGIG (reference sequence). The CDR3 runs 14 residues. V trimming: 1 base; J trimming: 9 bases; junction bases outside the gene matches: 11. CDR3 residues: CAWSAHRGADKAFF. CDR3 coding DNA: TGTGCCTGGAGTGCACACAGGGGCGCGGACAAAGCTTTCTTT.

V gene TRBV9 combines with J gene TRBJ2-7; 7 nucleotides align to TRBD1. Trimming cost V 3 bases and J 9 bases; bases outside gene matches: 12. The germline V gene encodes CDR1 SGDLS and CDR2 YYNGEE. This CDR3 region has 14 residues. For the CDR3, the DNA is TGTGCCAGCAGCGGGGGTATACAGGGGATGGGGCAGTACTTC. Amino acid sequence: CASSGGIQGMGQYF.

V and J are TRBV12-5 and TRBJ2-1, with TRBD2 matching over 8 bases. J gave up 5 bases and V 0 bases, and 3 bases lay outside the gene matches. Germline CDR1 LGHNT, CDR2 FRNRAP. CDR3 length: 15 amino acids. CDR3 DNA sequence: TGTGCTAGTGGTTTGGTACCGGGGGGGCACAATGAGCAGTTCTTC. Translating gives CASGLVPGGHNEQFF. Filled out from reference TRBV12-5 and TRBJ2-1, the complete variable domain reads DARVTQTPRHKVTEMGQEVTMRCQPILGHNTVFWYRQTMMQGLELLAYFRNRAPLDDSGMPKDRFSAEMPDATLATLKIQPSEPRDSAVYFCASGLVPGGHNEQFFGPGTRLTVL.

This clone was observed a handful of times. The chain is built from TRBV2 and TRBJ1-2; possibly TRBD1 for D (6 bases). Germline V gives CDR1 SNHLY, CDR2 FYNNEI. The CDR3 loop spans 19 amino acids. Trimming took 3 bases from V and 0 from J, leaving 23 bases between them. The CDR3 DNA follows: TGTGCCAGCAGTGAGTCAAAGTTCAGGGGAAGGGGCACTAACTATGGCTACACCTTC. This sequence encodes CASSESKFRGRGTNYGYTF.

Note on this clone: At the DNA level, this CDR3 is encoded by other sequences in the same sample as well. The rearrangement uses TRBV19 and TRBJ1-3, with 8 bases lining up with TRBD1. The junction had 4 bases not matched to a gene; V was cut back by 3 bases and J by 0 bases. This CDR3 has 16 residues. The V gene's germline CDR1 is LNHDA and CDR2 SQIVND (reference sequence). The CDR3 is CASSIRQGPSGNTIYF. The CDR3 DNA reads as TGTGCCAGTAGTATCCGACAGGGGCCCTCTGGAAACACCATATATTTT. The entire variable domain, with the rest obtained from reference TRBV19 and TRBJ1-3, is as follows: DGGITQSPKYLFRKEGQNVTLSCEQNLNHDAMYWYRQDPGQGLRLIYYSQIVNDFQKGDIAEGYSVSREKKESFPLTVTSAQKNPTAFYLCASSIRQGPSGNTIYFGEGSWLTVV.

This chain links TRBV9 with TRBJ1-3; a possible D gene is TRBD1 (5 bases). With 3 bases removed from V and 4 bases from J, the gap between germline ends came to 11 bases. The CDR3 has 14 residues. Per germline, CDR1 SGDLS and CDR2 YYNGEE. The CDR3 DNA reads TGTGCCAGCAGCGATGGGGGGTCGGGAAACACCATATATTTT. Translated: CASSDGGSGNTIYF.

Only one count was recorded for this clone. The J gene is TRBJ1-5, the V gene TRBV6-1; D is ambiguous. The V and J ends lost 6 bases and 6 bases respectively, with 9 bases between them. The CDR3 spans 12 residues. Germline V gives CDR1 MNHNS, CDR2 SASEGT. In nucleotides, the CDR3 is TGTGCCAGCAGCGAATCTTTTCAGCCCCAGCATTTT. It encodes CASSESFQPQHF.

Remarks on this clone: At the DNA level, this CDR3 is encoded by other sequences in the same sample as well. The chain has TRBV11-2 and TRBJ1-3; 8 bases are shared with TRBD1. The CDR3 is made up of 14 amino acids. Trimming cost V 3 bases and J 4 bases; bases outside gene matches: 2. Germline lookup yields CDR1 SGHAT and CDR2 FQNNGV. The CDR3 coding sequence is TGTGCCAGCAGCTTGGACAGGGCAGGAAACACCATATATTTT. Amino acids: CASSLDRAGNTIYF.

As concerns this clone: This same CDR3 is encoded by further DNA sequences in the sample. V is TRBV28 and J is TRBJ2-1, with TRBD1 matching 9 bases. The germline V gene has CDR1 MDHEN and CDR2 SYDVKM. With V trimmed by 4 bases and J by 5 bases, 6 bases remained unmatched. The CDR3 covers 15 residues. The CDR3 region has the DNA TGTGCCAGCAGTTCGCCGGGACAGGGAGACAATGAGCAGTTCTTC. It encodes CASSSPGQGDNEQFF.

CDR3 DNA sequence: TGTGCCTGGACCCCCTCGGACTCGGGGGCTGAAGCTTTCTTT. Encoded protein: CAWTPSDSGAEAFF. The genes are TRBV30 and TRBJ1-1; a possible D gene is TRBD1 (5 bases). Germline CDR1 GTSNPN, CDR2 SVGIG (reference sequence). The CDR3 is 14 residues long. Trimming left V 4 bases short and J 6 bases short, with 18 bases between.

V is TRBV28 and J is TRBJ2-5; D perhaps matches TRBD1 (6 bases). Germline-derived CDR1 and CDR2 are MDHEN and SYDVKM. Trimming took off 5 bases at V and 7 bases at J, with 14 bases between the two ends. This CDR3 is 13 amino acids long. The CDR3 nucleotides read TGTGCCAGCAGTCTCCCGTTAGGGGGGACCCAGTACTTC. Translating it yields CASSLPLGGTQYF.

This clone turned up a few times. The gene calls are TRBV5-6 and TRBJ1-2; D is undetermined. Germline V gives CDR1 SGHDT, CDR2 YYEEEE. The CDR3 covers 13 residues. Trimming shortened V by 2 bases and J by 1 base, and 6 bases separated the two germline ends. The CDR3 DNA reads TGTGCCAGCAGCTTACAGCTTAACTATGGCTACACCTTC. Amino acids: CASSLQLNYGYTF. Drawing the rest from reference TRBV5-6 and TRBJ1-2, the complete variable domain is DAGVTQSPTHLIKTRGQQVTLRCSPKSGHDTVSWYQQALGQGPQFIFQYYEEEERQRGNFPDRFSGHQFPNYSSELNVNALLLGDSALYLCASSLQLNYGYTFGSGTRLTVV.

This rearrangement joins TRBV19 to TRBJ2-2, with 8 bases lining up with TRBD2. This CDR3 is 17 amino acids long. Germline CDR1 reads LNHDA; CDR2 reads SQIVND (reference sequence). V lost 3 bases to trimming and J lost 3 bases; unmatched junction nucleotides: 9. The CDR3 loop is CASSMGRGVRYTGELFF. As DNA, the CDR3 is TGTGCCAGTAGTATGGGGCGGGGGGTCCGATACACCGGGGAGCTGTTTTTT.

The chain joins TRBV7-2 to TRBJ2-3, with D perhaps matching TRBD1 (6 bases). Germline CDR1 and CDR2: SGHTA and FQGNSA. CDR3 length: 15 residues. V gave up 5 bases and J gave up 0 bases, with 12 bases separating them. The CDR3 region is CASSQDRASTDTQYF. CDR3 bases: TGTGCCAGCAGCCAGGACAGAGCTAGCACAGATACGCAGTATTTT.

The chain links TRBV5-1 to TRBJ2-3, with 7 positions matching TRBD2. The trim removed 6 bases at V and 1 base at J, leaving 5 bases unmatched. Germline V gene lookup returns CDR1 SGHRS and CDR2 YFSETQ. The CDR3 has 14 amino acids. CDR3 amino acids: CASTYGGGTDTQYF. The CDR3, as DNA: TGCGCCAGCACTTATGGGGGGGGCACAGATACGCAGTATTTT.

The CDR3 is CASSPTGVADTQYF. The CDR3 region has the DNA TGCGCCAGCAGCCCTACAGGGGTGGCAGATACGCAGTATTTT. This chain uses TRBV4-1 with TRBJ2-3; 7 bases fit TRBD1. CDR1 is MGHRA and CDR2 is YSYEKL in the germline V gene. The CDR3 totals 14 residues. With V trimmed by 4 bases and J by 4 bases, 5 bases remained unmatched.